Listed below are T cell receptor beta chains from one sample, sequenced in a study of T cells in Graves' hyperthyroidism and ophthalmopathy. TCRdb fed the multiplex PCR reads into MiXCR, producing one record per CDR3 protein. The sample lists some 350,000 distinct CDR3 sequences; roughly an eighth were seen once. Sequencing used blood. These receptors were obtained from a woman aged 40 to 50 with Graves' ophthalmopathy. Both conserved end residues are part of each CDR3. A D gene is named only where the DNA matches it firmly. Some rows mark clone size as missing; the rest say once, few, many or name a class of expanded clone.

J gene | D gene | V gene | clone size | CDR3 DNA | CDR3 protein
TRBJ1-2 | - | TRBV25-1 | many | TGTGCCAGCAGCACAGGGTGGGGCTATGGCTACACCTTC | CASSTGWGYGYTF
TRBJ2-1 | TRBD1 | TRBV19 | few | TGTGCCAGTCGGGACAGGGGGCGGAATGAGCAGTTCTTC | CASRDRGRNEQFF
TRBJ1-4 | - | TRBV4-2 | - | TGTGCCAGCAGCCAAGACGGGACCAAAACGGGGGAAAAACTGTTTTTT | CASSQDGTKTGEKLFF
TRBJ2-2 | - | TRBV19 | - | TGTGCCACATCTAGGGACCCGGACTTTGGGTTCGGGGAGCTGTTTTTT | CATSRDPDFGFGELFF
TRBJ1-4 | - | TRBV12-3/TRBV12-4 | many | TGTGCCAGCAGGGGGGGAGGTAATGAAAAACTGTTTTTT | CASRGGGNEKLFF
TRBJ2-5 | TRBD1 | TRBV30 | many | TGTGCCTGGAGTGTAGGGACAGGGGGACAAGAGACCCAGTACTTC | CAWSVGTGGQETQYF
TRBJ1-5 | - | TRBV2 | many | TGTGCCAGCAGTGTCAGGAAAACCAATCAGCCCCAGCATTTT | CASSVRKTNQPQHF
TRBJ1-2 | TRBD1 | TRBV12-3/TRBV12-4 | many | TGTGCCAGCAGTTATGCCGGGACAGTCTATGGCTACACCTTC | CASSYAGTVYGYTF
TRBJ1-4 | TRBD1 | TRBV7-9 | few | TGTGCCAGCAGCTCGCCGGACAGGGGGCTTGAAAAACTGTTTTTT | CASSSPDRGLEKLFF
TRBJ2-1 | TRBD2 | TRBV12-3/TRBV12-4 | once | TGTGCCAGCAGCCGGACTAGCGGGAGGCCCCGGGGCAATGAGCAGTTCTTC | CASSRTSGRPRGNEQFF